The present T cell receptor beta chain was sequenced within a study of response to subunit inactivated influenza vaccine. Whole-study findings and limits: Authors suggested each seasonal influenza vaccination recruits few new T cells.

In its sample, this clonotype was seen a few times. The antigen is unknown. TCRdb independently ran MiXCR on the RT-PCR reads; one entry per CDR3 protein. Among 610,000 or so distinct CDR3 sequences listed, around 15% were seen once. This TCR derives from a man aged 50 or older who received an inactivated influenza vaccine. The material sequenced was PBMCs from blood, taken 11 to 12 days after vaccination.

CDR3 sequence reads: CASTVGGRVSNEQYF. The DNA for the CDR3 is TGTGCCAGCACCGTAGGTGGCAGGGTTAGCAACGAGCAGTACTTC. The V call is TRBV5-6, the J call TRBJ2-7; possibly TRBD1 for D (5 bases). V lost 6 bases, J lost 5 bases, and 21 bases lay in between. CDR1 SGHDT and CDR2 YYEEEE come from the germline V gene. This CDR3 is built from 15 residues.